These 10 T cell receptor beta chains came from one sample sequenced in a study of Graves' ophthalmopathy and Graves' hyperthyroidism. Beta-chain TCR CDR3 regions were amplified from RNA transcripts. First-round RT-PCR employed HTBI primers, with a second-round multiplex PCR after it. Via MiXCR, TCRdb re-called the multiplex PCR reads, giving one row per CDR3 protein. There are 350,000 or so distinct CDR3 sequences in the sample; roughly 15% occur only once, and more than 9% lies in the top ten. Sequencing was done on a sample of peripheral blood. Receptors were obtained from an adult man with Graves' ophthalmopathy.

V gene TRBV18 combines with J gene TRBJ2-7; D gene uncertain. This CDR3 region has 15 residues. V was shortened by 2 bases and J by 0 bases, with 11 bases between the two germline ends. Germline loops: CDR1 KGHSH, CDR2 LQKENI. The CDR3 spells CASSPSQRTSYEQYF. For the CDR3, the DNA is TGTGCCAGCTCACCAAGCCAACGGACCTCCTACGAGCAGTACTTC.

This clonotype was seen at least ten times. The chain has TRBV28 and TRBJ1-1, with D hard to call. From germline, CDR1 is MDHEN and CDR2 SYDVKM. The CDR3 loop spans 14 amino acids. V lost 5 bases and J lost 1, with 11 bases in between. The CDR3: CASSPLRTNTEAFF. CDR3 nucleotides: TGTGCCAGCAGTCCCCTCCGGACGAACACTGAAGCTTTCTTT.

Ten or more counts support this clonotype. This chain uses TRBV6-1 with TRBJ2-5; the match to TRBD2 covers 9 bases. The CDR3 extends over 15 amino acids. Germline V gives CDR1 MNHNS, CDR2 SASEGT. The trim removed 4 bases at V and 5 bases at J, leaving 8 bases unmatched. The CDR3 loop is CASSVSSGMGETQYF. The CDR3 region has the DNA TGTGCCAGCAGTGTTTCTAGCGGGATGGGGGAGACCCAGTACTTC.

This chain connects TRBV5-6 to TRBJ2-2, with 7 bases lining up with TRBD2. The CDR3 totals 15 residues. CDR1 is SGHDT, CDR2 YYEEEE, per germline. V lost 2 bases to trimming and J lost 7 bases; unmatched junction nucleotides: 8. In DNA, the CDR3 is TGTGCCAGCAGCTTAGGCGGGAGAGGGATCGGGGAGCTGTTTTTT. Encoded protein: CASSLGGRGIGELFF. Full variable domain (outside the CDR3, taken from reference TRBV5-6 and TRBJ2-2): DAGVTQSPTHLIKTRGQQVTLRCSPKSGHDTVSWYQQALGQGPQFIFQYYEEEERQRGNFPDRFSGHQFPNYSSELNVNALLLGDSALYLCASSLGGRGIGELFFGEGSRLTVL.

Ten or more counts support this clonotype. This rearrangement joins TRBV19 to TRBJ1-2; TRBD1 matches at 8 bases. The CDR3 has 13 residues. Germline V gene lookup returns CDR1 LNHDA and CDR2 SQIVND (reference sequence). Trimming cost V 7 bases and J 7 bases; bases outside gene matches: 8. CDR3 amino acids: CASIRPGQGGYTF. CDR3 coding DNA: TGTGCCAGTATTCGCCCCGGACAGGGTGGCTACACCTTC.

This clonotype has a handful of counts. A much larger clone differs by one base, so this may be a read error. V usage is TRBV6-1 and J usage is TRBJ1-1, with D maybe TRBD1 (5 bases). Germline CDR1 and CDR2: MNHNS and SASEGT. Trimming took 7 bases from V and 3 from J, leaving 12 bases between them. The CDR3 runs to 13 residues. CDR3 bases: TGTGCCAGCATTCTGGGACCGGACACTGAAGCTTTCTTT. Encoded protein: CASILGPDTEAFF.

This clonotype was recorded at least ten times. The chain links TRBV12-3 or TRBV12-4 to TRBJ1-3; the D gene is possibly TRBD1 (5 bases). V was shortened by 3 bases and J by 2 bases, with 8 bases between the two germline ends. The CDR3 spans 14 residues. The CDR3 DNA reads TGTGCCAGCAGTTTCGGGGGTACTGGAAACACCATATATTTT. This codes for CASSFGGTGNTIYF.

The chain employs TRBV30 and TRBJ1-6; 7 bases line up with TRBD1. Germline V gene data show CDR1 as GTSNPN and CDR2 as SVGIG (reference sequence). The CDR3 totals 13 residues. V lost 1 base, J lost 10 bases, and 4 bases stayed unmatched. CDR3 amino acids: CAWSDRGDSPLHF. The CDR3 coding sequence is TGTGCCTGGAGTGACAGGGGTGACTCACCCCTCCACTTT.

This clonotype occurred many times. The rearrangement uses TRBV19 and TRBJ2-7; 9 bases map to TRBD1. J gave up 3 bases and V 1 base, and 10 bases lay outside the gene matches. The CDR3 is 17 amino acids. Germline CDR1 LNHDA, CDR2 SQIVND (reference sequence). The DNA for the CDR3 is TGTGCCAGTAGTATAGGCACCCCGGGACAGGGAAGCTACGAGCAGTACTTC. This gives the protein CASSIGTPGQGSYEQYF.

This clonotype showed up many times. The chain recombines TRBV20-1 with TRBJ2-2; TRBD2 matches 8 bases. With V trimmed by 0 bases and J by 5 bases, 2 bases remained unmatched. The CDR3 length is 14 residues. The germline V gene has CDR1 DFQATT and CDR2 SNEGSKA (reference sequence). For the CDR3, the DNA is TGCAGTGCTAGAGAAAGCGGGAGTACCGGGGAGCTGTTTTTT. Protein: CSARESGSTGELFF.